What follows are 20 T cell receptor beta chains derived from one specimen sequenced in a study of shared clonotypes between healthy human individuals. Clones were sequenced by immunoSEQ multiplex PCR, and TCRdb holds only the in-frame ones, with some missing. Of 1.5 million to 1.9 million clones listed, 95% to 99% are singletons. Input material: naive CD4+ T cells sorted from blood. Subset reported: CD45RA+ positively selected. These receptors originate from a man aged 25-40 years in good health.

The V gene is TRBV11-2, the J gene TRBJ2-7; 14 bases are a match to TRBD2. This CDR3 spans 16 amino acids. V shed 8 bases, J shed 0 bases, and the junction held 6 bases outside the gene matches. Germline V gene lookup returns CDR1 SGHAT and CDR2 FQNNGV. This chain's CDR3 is CASGTSGSVGSYEQYF. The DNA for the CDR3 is TGTGCCAGCGGGACTAGCGGGAGTGTGGGCTCCTACGAGCAGTACTTC.

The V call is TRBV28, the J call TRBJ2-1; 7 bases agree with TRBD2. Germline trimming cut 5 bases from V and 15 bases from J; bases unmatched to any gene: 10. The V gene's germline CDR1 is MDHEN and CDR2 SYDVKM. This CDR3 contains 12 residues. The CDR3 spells CASSQGGTSGFF. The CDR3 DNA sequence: TGTGCCAGCAGTCAGGGAGGGACCTCGGGGTTCTTC.

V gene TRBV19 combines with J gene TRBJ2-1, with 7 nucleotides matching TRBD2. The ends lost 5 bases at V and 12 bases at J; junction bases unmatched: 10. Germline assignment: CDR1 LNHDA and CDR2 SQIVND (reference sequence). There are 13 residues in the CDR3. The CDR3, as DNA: TGTGCCAGTAGTTCGGGGAGGGGCCAGCTGCAGTTCTTC. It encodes CASSSGRGQLQFF.

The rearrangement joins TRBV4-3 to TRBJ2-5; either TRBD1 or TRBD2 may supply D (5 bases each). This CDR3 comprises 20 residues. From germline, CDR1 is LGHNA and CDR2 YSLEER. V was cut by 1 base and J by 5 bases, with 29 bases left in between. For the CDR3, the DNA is TGCGCCAGCAGCCAAGGAGCGATCGAGAGAGGGGCCAACAGAGGGGAGACCCAGTACTTC. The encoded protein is CASSQGAIERGANRGETQYF.

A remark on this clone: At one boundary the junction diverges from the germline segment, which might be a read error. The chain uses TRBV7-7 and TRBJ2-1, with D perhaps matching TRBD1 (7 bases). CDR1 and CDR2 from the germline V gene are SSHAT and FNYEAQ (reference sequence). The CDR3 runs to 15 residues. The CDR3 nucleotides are TGTGCTAGCAGCTTAGCCAGGGGGGACTACAATGAGCAGTTCTTC. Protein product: CASSLARGDYNEQFF.

The CDR3 here is CSVQTRQTDTQYF. The CDR3 nucleotides read TGCAGCGTTCAAACCAGACAGACAGATACGCAGTATTTT. The chain has TRBV29-1 and TRBJ2-3, with D possibly being TRBD1 (5 bases). Germline V gene data show CDR1 as SQVTM and CDR2 as ANQGSEA. Trimming removed 5 bases at V and 3 bases at J, with 12 bases between. This CDR3 comprises 13 residues.

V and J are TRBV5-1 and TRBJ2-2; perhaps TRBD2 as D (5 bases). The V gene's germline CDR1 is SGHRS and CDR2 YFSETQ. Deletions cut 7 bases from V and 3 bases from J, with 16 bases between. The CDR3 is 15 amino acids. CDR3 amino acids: CASGLGTPYTGELFF. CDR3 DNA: TGCGCCAGCGGACTCGGCACTCCCTACACCGGGGAGCTGTTTTTT.

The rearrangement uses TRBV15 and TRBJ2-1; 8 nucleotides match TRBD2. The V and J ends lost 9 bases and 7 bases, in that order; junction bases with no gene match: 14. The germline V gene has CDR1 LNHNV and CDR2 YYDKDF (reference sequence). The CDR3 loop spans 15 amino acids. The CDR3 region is CATLTRAGGLNEQFF. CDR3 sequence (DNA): TGTGCCACTTTAACCCGGGCGGGAGGATTGAATGAGCAGTTCTTC.

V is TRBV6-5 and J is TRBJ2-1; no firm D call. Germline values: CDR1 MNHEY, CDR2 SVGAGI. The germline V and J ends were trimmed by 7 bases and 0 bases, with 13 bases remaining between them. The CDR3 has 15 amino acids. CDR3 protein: CASTPLPVSYNEQFF. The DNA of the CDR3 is TGTGCCAGCACCCCGCTGCCAGTCTCCTACAATGAGCAGTTCTTC.

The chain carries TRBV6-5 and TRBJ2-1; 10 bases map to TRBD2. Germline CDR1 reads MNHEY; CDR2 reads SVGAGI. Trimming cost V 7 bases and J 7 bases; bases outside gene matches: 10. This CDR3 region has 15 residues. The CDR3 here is CASNPLAGVENEQFF. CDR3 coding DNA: TGTGCCAGCAATCCCCTAGCGGGAGTAGAAAATGAGCAGTTCTTC.

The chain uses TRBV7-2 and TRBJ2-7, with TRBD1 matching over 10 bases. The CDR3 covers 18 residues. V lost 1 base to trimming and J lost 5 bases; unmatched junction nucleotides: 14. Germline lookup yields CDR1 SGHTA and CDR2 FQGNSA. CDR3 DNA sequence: TGTGCCAGCAGCTTAGAGACAGGGGGCACTCTGGCTCTAAACGAGCAGTACTTC. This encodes CASSLETGGTLALNEQYF. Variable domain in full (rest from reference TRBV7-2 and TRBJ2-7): GAGVSQSPSNKVTEKGKDVELRCDPISGHTALYWYRQSLGQGLEFLIYFQGNSAPDKSGLPSDRFSAERTGGSVSTLTIQRTQQEDSAVYLCASSLETGGTLALNEQYFGPGTRLTVT.

The CDR3 DNA is TGTGCCTGGAGCTTTGGGACAGGCCACGCGTATAGCAATCAGCCCCAGCATTTT. Translated: CAWSFGTGHAYSNQPQHF. This chain joins TRBV30 and TRBJ1-5, with 8 bases that match TRBD1. With 3 bases clipped from V and 0 bases from J, the junction kept 13 bases outside the gene matches. In germline, CDR1 is GTSNPN, CDR2 SVGIG (reference sequence). The CDR3 runs 18 residues.

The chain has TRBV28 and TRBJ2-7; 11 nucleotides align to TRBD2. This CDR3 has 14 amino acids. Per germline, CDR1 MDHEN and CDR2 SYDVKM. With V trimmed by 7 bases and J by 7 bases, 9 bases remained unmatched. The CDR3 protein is CASNIAGGRGEQYF. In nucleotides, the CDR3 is TGTGCCAGCAATATAGCGGGAGGGAGAGGAGAGCAGTACTTC. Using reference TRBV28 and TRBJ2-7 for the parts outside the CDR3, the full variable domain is DVKVTQSSRYLVKRTGEKVFLECVQDMDHENMFWYRQDPGLGLRLIYFSYDVKMKEKGDIPEGYSVSREKKERFSLILESASTNQTSMYLCASNIAGGRGEQYFGPGTRLTVT.

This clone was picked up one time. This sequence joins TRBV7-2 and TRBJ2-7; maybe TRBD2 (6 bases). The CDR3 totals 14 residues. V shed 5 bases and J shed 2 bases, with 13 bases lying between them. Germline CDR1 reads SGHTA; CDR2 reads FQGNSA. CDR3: CASSHVRGTYEQYF. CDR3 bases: TGTGCCAGCAGCCACGTACGGGGGACCTACGAGCAGTACTTC.

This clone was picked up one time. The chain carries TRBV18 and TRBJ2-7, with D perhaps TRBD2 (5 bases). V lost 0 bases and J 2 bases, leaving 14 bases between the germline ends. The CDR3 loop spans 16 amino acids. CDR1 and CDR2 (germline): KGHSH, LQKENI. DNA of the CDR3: TGTGCCAGCTCACCACCTCTAGCCGGTAGAACCTACGAGCAGTACTTC. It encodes CASSPPLAGRTYEQYF.

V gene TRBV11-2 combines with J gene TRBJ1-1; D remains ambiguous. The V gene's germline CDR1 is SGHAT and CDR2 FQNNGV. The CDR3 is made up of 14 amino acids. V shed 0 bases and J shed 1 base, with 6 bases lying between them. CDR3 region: CASSLEVSNTEAFF. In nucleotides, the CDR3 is TGTGCCAGCAGCTTAGAGGTCTCGAACACTGAAGCTTTCTTT.

The CDR3 loop reads CASSEAGTISPGELFF. The CDR3 DNA reads as TGTGCCAGCAGTGAAGCCGGGACAATATCACCCGGGGAGCTGTTTTTT. This rearrangement joins TRBV2 to TRBJ2-2; the D gene is possibly TRBD1 (6 bases). Between the trimmed V and J ends, which lost 0 bases and 6 bases, there was a span of 14 bases. This CDR3 comprises 16 residues. Germline CDR1 SNHLY, CDR2 FYNNEI.

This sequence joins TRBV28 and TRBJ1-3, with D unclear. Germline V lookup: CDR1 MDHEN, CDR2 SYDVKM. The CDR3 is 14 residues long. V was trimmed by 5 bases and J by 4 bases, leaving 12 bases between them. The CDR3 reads CASSEHSRGNTIYF. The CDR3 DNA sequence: TGTGCCAGCAGTGAGCACAGCCGAGGAAACACCATATATTTT.

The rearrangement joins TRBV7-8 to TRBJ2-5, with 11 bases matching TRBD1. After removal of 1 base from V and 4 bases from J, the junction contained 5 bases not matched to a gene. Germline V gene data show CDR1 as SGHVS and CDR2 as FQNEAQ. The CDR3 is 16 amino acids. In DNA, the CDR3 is TGTGCCAGCAGCTTAGTTGTGGGACAGGGGGGAGAGACCCAGTACTTC. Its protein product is CASSLVVGQGGETQYF.

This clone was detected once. The CDR3, as DNA: TGTGCCAGCCTAGACCCCGCCCGCTCCTACGAGCAGTACTTC. Encoded protein: CASLDPARSYEQYF. The chain employs TRBV11-2 and TRBJ2-7; the D is unclear. The V gene lost 8 bases and the J gene lost 0 bases, with 14 bases spanning the gap. CDR3 length equals 14 residues. The germline V gene encodes CDR1 SGHAT and CDR2 FQNNGV.